The present entry profiles one T cell receptor beta chain with its context. Its antigen is undetermined. The CDR3 has 15 residues. V gave up 4 bases and J gave up 2 bases; unmatched junction bases: 8. CDR1 SGHRS and CDR2 YFSETQ come from the germline V gene. This sample is drawn from a study of cytomegalovirus exposure and HLA in healthy donors. Study observations and caveats: The tendency of first-cohort TCR clusters to co-occur in the 120 validation repertoires was the finding of a later analysis. There were some public TCRs occurring in many donors, but most TCR sequences were rare.

Separation from the roughly 680-subject first cohort characterized the approximately 130-subject validation cohort, to which the donors belonged. Data came from immunoSEQ multiplex PCR; TCRdb stores just in-frame clones and leaves some out. The data show around 200,000 clones, 81% seen once. Sequencing was carried out using PBMCs. This receptor was identified in a woman aged 25 to 39 in good health and CMV-seronegative. This chain links TRBV5-1 with TRBJ2-7; 8 bases agree with TRBD1. The CDR3 DNA reads as TGCGCCAGCAGCACCGGACAGGGATCCCCCTACGAGCAGTACTTC. Amino acids: CASSTGQGSPYEQYF.